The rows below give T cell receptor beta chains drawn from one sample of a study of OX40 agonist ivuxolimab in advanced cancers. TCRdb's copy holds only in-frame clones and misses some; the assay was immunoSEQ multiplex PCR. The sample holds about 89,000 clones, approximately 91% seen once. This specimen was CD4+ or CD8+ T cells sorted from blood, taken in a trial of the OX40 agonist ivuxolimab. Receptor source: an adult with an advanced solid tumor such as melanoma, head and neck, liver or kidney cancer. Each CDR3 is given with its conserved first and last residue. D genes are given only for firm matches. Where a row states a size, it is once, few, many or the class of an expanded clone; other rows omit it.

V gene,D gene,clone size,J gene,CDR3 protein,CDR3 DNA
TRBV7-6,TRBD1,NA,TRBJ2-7,CASSPTGDEQYF,TGTGCCAGCAGCCCGACAGGGGACGAGCAGTACTTC
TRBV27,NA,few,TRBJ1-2,CASSFGTRSPYGYTF,TGTGCCAGCAGTTTCGGGACTCGATCCCCATATGGCTACACCTTC
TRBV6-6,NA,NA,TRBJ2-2,CASSAPNGELFF,TGTGCCAGCAGCGCCCCAAACGGGGAGCTGTTTTTT
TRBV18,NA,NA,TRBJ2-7,CASSLGLDSSYEQYF,TGTGCCAGCTCCCTCGGGCTAGACAGCTCCTACGAGCAGTACTTC
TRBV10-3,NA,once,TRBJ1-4,CAISESRTEIEKLFF,TGTGCCATCAGTGAGTCCCGGACAGAGATTGAAAAACTGTTTTTT
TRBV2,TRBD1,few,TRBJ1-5,CASIGQANQPQHF,TGTGCCAGCATAGGACAGGCTAATCAGCCCCAGCATTTT
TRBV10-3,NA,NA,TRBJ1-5,CAISEGQGRNQPQHF,TGTGCCATCAGTGAGGGGCAGGGGCGGAATCAGCCCCAGCATTTT
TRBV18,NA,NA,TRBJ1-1,CASSPPGGVTEAFF,TGTGCCAGCTCACCACCCGGGGGCGTTACTGAAGCTTTCTTT
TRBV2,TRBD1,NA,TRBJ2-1,CASSPGQGTEQFF,TGTGCCAGCAGCCCGGGACAGGGGACTGAGCAGTTCTTC
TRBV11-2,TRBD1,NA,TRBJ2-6,CASSIWTGPGANVLTF,TGTGCCAGCAGCATTTGGACAGGCCCTGGGGCCAACGTCCTGACTTTC
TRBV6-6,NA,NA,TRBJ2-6,CASTLLGMGGANVLTF,TGTGCCAGCACTTTACTCGGGATGGGGGGGGCCAACGTCCTGACTTTC
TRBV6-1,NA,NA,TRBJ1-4,CASSEAWGYNEKLFF,TGTGCCAGCAGTGAAGCGTGGGGATATAATGAAAAACTGTTTTTT
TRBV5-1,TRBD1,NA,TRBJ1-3,CASSLGTPYGQELSGNTIYF,TGCGCCAGCAGCTTGGGGACCCCATACGGACAGGAGCTCTCTGGAAACACCATATATTTT
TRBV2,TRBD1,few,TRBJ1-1,CASSAGQGNTEAFF,TGTGCCAGCAGTGCTGGACAGGGGAACACTGAAGCTTTCTTT
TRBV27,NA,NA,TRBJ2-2,CASSSRSTGLGTGELFF,TGTGCCAGCAGCTCCCGATCGACAGGTCTCGGCACCGGGGAGCTGTTTTTT
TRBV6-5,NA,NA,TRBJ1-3,CASSYSWGAGNTIYF,TGTGCCAGCAGTTACTCTTGGGGGGCTGGAAACACCATATATTTT
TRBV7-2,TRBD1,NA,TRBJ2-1,CASSQLGGRIDEQFF,TGTGCCAGCAGCCAACTAGGGGGCAGAATAGATGAGCAGTTCTTC
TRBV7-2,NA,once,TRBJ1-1,CASSLNSANTEAFF,TGTGCCAGCAGCCTAAACTCGGCAAACACTGAAGCTTTCTTT
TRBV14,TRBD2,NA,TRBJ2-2,CASRKGSGRIGELFF,TGTGCCAGCAGGAAGGGTAGCGGGAGAATCGGGGAGCTGTTTTTT
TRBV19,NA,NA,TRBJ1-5,CASFPGTLSNQPQHF,TGTGCCAGTTTTCCAGGGACGCTCAGCAATCAGCCCCAGCATTTT
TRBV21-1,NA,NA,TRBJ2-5,CASTTWGGQETQYF,TGTGCCAGCACCACCTGGGGGGGTCAAGAGACCCAGTACTTC
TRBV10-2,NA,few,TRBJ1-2,CASSDGGLYGYTF,TGCGCCAGCAGTGATGGGGGTCTATATGGCTACACCTTC
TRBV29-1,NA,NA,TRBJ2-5,CSVESRVKVKSETQYF,TGCAGCGTTGAGTCCAGGGTAAAGGTTAAATCGGAGACCCAGTACTTC
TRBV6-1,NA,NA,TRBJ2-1,CASSEFSGSSSYNEQFF,TGTGCCAGCAGTGAATTCTCGGGATCGTCCTCCTACAATGAGCAGTTCTTC
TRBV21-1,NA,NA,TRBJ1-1,CASSKAGPENTEAFF,TGTGCCAGCAGCAAAGCGGGCCCAGAGAACACTGAAGCTTTCTTT
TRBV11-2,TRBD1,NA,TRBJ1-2,CASSRGGSKNYGYTF,TGTGCCAGCAGCAGAGGGGGCAGCAAGAACTATGGCTACACCTTC